This TCR beta chain was captured in a study of T cells in Graves' hyperthyroidism and ophthalmopathy. Overall study findings and caveats: Ophthalmopathy was told apart from stable hyperthyroidism by a 13 V-J model. Blood shared most expanded thyroid clonotypes above 0.001.

The CDR3 loop spans 14 amino acids. Germline V gene lookup returns CDR1 SGHTA and CDR2 FQGNSA. After removal of 1 base from V and 7 bases from J, the junction contained 3 bases not matched to a gene. Absent ophthalmopathy progression within 18 months defined stable Graves' hyperthyroidism. RNA transcripts gave rise to amplified TCR beta CDR3 regions. HTBI primers drove first-round RT-PCR of the TCR CDR3. TCRdb analysed the multiplex PCR reads with MiXCR anew, one entry per CDR3 protein. The repertoire has 150,000 to 200,000 distinct CDR3 sequences, about 17% of them found once; the top ten carry 25% to 35%. This clonotype was seen many times. Its antigen is currently unknown.

Sequenced sample: blood. The receptor was derived from a woman aged 45-65 years with Graves' hyperthyroidism. The chain couples TRBV7-2 to TRBJ1-5; TRBD1 matches at 8 bases. CDR3 nucleotide sequence: TGTGCCAGCAGCTTAGTTGCAGGGGGCCAGCCCCAGCATTTT. This gives the protein CASSLVAGGQPQHF.